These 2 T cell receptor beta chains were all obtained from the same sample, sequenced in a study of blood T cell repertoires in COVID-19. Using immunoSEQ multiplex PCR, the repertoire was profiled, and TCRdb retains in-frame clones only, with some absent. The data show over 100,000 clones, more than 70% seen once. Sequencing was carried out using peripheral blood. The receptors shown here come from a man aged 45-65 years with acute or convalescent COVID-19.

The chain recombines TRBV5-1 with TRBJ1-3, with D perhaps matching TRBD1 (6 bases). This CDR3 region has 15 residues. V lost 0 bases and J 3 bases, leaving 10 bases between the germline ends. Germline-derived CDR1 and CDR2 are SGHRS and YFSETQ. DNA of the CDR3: TGCGCCAGCAGCTTGGAGGGGGTGGATGGAAACACCATATATTTT. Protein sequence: CASSLEGVDGNTIYF.

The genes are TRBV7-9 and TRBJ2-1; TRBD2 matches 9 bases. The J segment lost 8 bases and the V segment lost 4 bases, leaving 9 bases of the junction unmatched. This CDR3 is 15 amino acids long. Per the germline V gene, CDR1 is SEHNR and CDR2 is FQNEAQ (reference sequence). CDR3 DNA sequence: TGTGCCAGCAGCTGGGGGAGCGGGGGGCAGGATGAGCAGTTCTTC. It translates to CASSWGSGGQDEQFF. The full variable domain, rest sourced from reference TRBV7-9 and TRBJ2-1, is DTGVSQNPRHKITKRGQNVTFRCDPISEHNRLYWYRQTLGQGPEFLTYFQNEAQLEKSRLLSDRFSAERPKGSFSTLEIQRTEQGDSAMYLCASSWGSGGQDEQFFGPGTRLTVL.